A selection of T cell receptor beta chains follows, all from one sample in a study of OX40 agonist ivuxolimab in advanced cancers. The repertoire was sequenced with immunoSEQ multiplex PCR; TCRdb's copy has only in-frame clones and lacks some. Among tens of thousands of clones listed, around 83% were seen once. The sample here was CD4+ or CD8+ T cells sorted from blood, taken in a trial of the OX40 agonist ivuxolimab. All receptors come from an adult with an advanced solid tumor such as melanoma, head and neck, liver or kidney cancer. The conserved cysteine and the conserved F or W are not part of the CDR3 here. Clone size appears in some rows only: once, few, many, or a class for an expanded clone.

CDR3 | J | size | V
ASSSNPGLEQETQY | TRBJ2-5 | once | TRBV27
ASSLEQNTEAF | TRBJ1-1 | NA | TRBV5-1
ASSESSQPQH | TRBJ1-5 | NA | TRBV10-1
ASTPRGSGERSTGELF | TRBJ2-2 | NA | TRBV19
ASSIRPGPEQF | TRBJ2-1 | NA | TRBV11-3
ASSSPRLAGVEDTQY | TRBJ2-3 | few | TRBV5-4
ASSDGLGVSSWGYT | TRBJ1-2 | NA | TRBV6-1
ASSQGQGSYEQY | TRBJ2-7 | NA | TRBV11-3
ASSRGSYNEQF | TRBJ2-1 | NA | TRBV6-1
ASSYHRDRTGYT | TRBJ1-2 | NA | TRBV28
ASSPFWGSSGELF | TRBJ2-2 | NA | TRBV5-4
ASSLDDSYEQY | TRBJ2-7 | NA | TRBV7-3
ASTPGWDHNYEQY | TRBJ2-7 | NA | TRBV5-6
ASRLTGPNTGELF | TRBJ2-2 | NA | TRBV5-4
ASTGGDGANVLT | TRBJ2-6 | NA | TRBV28
ASSPLIGIGYEQY | TRBJ2-7 | NA | TRBV28
ASSHRQGFDYNEQF | TRBJ2-1 | NA | TRBV4-1
ASRGGESYGYT | TRBJ1-2 | once | TRBV6-5
ASRGPGTSGSYEQY | TRBJ2-7 | NA | TRBV11-2
ASSPPEAYEQY | TRBJ2-7 | once | TRBV18
ASSPPVPGQGLEQF | TRBJ2-1 | NA | TRBV18
ASSSGLLETQY | TRBJ2-5 | NA | TRBV5-4
ASSQGTSATDTQY | TRBJ2-3 | NA | TRBV4-2
ASSPPEGGTEAF | TRBJ1-1 | NA | TRBV5-5
ASRRERSYEQY | TRBJ2-7 | NA | TRBV5-1
ASAQGFGEKLF | TRBJ1-4 | NA | TRBV7-9
ASSLTGGVGYT | TRBJ1-2 | NA | TRBV28
ASSRGDGTIQY | TRBJ2-4 | NA | TRBV7-9
AIGPKGGINQETQY | TRBJ2-5 | few | TRBV10-3
ASSQGGPAADTQY | TRBJ2-3 | NA | TRBV4-3
ASSPPRPGLGNYGYT | TRBJ1-2 | NA | TRBV11-2
AWSRQITSSYNEQF | TRBJ2-1 | once | TRBV30
ASSQDRSEYNEQF | TRBJ2-1 | NA | TRBV4-3
ASSYSTSGRRETQY | TRBJ2-5 | NA | TRBV6-5
ASSEAGNTEAF | TRBJ1-1 | NA | TRBV6-1
ASSPVGSYEQY | TRBJ2-7 | NA | TRBV18